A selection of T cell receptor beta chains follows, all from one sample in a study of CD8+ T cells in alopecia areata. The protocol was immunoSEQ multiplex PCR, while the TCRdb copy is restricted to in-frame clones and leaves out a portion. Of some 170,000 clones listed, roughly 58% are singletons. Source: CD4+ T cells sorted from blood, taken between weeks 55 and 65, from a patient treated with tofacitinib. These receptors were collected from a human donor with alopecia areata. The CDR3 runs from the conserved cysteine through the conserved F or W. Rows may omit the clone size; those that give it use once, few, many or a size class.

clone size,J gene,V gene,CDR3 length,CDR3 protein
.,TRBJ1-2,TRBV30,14,CAWSEPGITNGYTF
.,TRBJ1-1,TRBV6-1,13,CASSAGRDTEAFF
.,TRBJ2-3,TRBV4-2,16,CASSLHSGGGTDTQYF
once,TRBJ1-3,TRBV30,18,CAWSVWGGIGNSGNTIYF
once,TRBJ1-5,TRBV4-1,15,CASSQVVTGDQPQHF
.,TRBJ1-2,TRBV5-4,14,CASNMIGTGTGYTF
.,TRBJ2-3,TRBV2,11,CASLLTDTQYF
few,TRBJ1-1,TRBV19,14,CASSPQGARGKAFF
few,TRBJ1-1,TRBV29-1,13,CSVDNVQNTEAFF
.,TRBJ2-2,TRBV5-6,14,CASSLIGSTGELFF
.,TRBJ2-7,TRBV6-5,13,CASSYRKGQQKYF
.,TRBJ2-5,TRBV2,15,CASSEAGPRGETQYF
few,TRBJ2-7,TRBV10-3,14,CASIAGDRGNEQYF
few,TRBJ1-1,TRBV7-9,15,CASSLEGRQGAEAFF
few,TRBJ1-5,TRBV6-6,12,CASQKGDQPQHF
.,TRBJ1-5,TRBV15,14,CATSLRGDGQPQHF
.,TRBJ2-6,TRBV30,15,CAWSALASGANVLTF
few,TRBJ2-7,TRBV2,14,CASSWTGQTYEQYF
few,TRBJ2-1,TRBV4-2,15,CASSQGQGRDNEQFF
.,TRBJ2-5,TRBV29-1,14,CSVLGQGGFTAQYF
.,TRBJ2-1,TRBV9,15,CASSAAGTSGTEQFF
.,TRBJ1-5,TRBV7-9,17,CASSLAAGQGGNQPQHF